A selection of T cell receptor beta chains follows, all from one sample in a study of CD8+ T cells in alopecia areata. Clones were sequenced by immunoSEQ multiplex PCR, and TCRdb holds only the in-frame ones, with some missing. The top ten hold about 14% of the sample, which has over 85,000 clones, 61% seen once. The sequenced sample was CD8+ T cells sorted from blood, obtained at week 4, from a patient treated with tofacitinib. The origin of the receptors is a human donor with alopecia areata. CDR3s include the opening cysteine and the closing phenylalanine or tryptophan. D genes are given only for firm matches. Clone size is given for some rows only: seen once, a few or many times, or a class if the clone is expanded.

>once|TRBV7-8|TRBJ2-7|TRBD1
CASSLATGTQHEQYF
TGTGCCAGCAGCTTAGCGACAGGGACGCAACACGAGCAGTACTTC
>NA|TRBV29-1|TRBJ1-2|NA
CSAVGGRGYTF
TGCAGCGCTGTGGGGGGGCGCGGCTACACCTTC
>NA|TRBV27|TRBJ1-5|NA
CASSWDSNQPQHF
TGTGCCAGCAGTTGGGATAGCAATCAGCCCCAGCATTTT
>NA|TRBV4-1|TRBJ2-2|NA
CASSQPRGQNTGELFF
TGCGCCAGCAGCCAACCCCGGGGGCAGAACACCGGGGAGCTGTTTTTT
>NA|TRBV6-5|TRBJ2-3|NA
CASSGTDPPRDTQYF
TGTGCCAGCAGTGGAACGGACCCCCCGAGGGATACGCAGTATTTT
>NA|TRBV7-9|TRBJ2-4|NA
CASSLGPLTEQRNIQYF
TGTGCCAGCAGCTTAGGGCCGTTGACGGAGCAGAGGAACATTCAGTACTTC
>NA|TRBV6-1|TRBJ2-3|TRBD2
CASSELAGSADTQYF
TGTGCCAGCAGTGAATTAGCGGGGTCGGCAGATACGCAGTATTTT
>NA|TRBV4-3|TRBJ1-1|TRBD1
CASSLGTVMNTEAFF
TGCGCCAGCAGCCTTGGGACAGTAATGAACACTGAAGCTTTCTTT
>NA|TRBV23-1|TRBJ2-6|NA
CASKSASGANVLTF
TGCGCCAGCAAGTCGGCCTCTGGGGCCAACGTCCTGACTTTC
>NA|TRBV7-2|TRBJ2-1|NA
CASSPGGGHEQFF
TGTGCCAGCAGCCCTGGGGGGGGCCATGAGCAGTTCTTC
>NA|TRBV7-2|TRBJ2-3|NA
CASSLPTDTQYF
TGTGCCAGCAGCTTACCCACAGATACGCAGTATTTT
>few|TRBV19|TRBJ2-4|NA
CASSGLAKNIQYF
TGTGCCAGTAGCGGACTAGCCAAAAACATTCAGTACTTC
>NA|TRBV5-1|TRBJ2-3|TRBD2
CASSIVTSGSSDTQYF
TGCGCCAGCAGCATTGTGACTAGCGGGAGTTCGGATACGCAGTATTTT
>NA|TRBV4-2|TRBJ2-1|TRBD2
CASSQESSGAHNEQFF
TGTGCCAGCAGCCAAGAGTCTAGCGGGGCCCACAATGAGCAGTTCTTC
>NA|TRBV19|TRBJ2-1|NA
CASSIESDYNEQFF
TGTGCCAGTAGTATAGAGAGCGACTACAATGAGCAGTTCTTC
>few|TRBV6-4|TRBJ2-6|NA
CASSFDGNSGANVLTF
TGTGCCAGCAGTTTCGACGGAAACTCTGGGGCCAACGTCCTGACTTTC
>NA|TRBV13|TRBJ2-1|TRBD2
CASSPGLAGGTYNEQFF
TGTGCCAGCAGCCCGGGACTAGCGGGGGGTACCTACAATGAGCAGTTCTTC
>NA|TRBV15|TRBJ2-1|NA
CATSRDVMGPWGEQFF
TGTGCCACCAGCAGAGATGTTATGGGTCCTTGGGGTGAGCAGTTCTTC
>NA|TRBV15|TRBJ2-7|NA
CATSREADSYEQYF
TGTGCCACCAGCAGAGAGGCAGACTCCTACGAGCAGTACTTC
>NA|TRBV7-2|TRBJ2-5|TRBD1
CASSVERGRETQYF
TGTGCCAGCAGCGTAGAGAGGGGGCGAGAGACCCAGTACTTC
>NA|TRBV9|TRBJ2-5|TRBD1
CASSVFGTATKETQYF
TGTGCCAGCAGCGTATTCGGGACAGCGACGAAAGAGACCCAGTACTTC
>NA|TRBV6-5|TRBJ1-5|NA
CASKRNGQEPQHF
TGTGCCAGCAAGAGGAACGGCCAAGAGCCCCAGCATTTT
>NA|TRBV4-1|TRBJ1-1|NA
CASSLTGSGGTEAFF
TGCGCCAGCAGCCTCACAGGGTCCGGAGGCACTGAAGCTTTCTTT
>NA|TRBV11-2|TRBJ1-2|NA
CASSLTGLFGDGYTF
NA
>NA|TRBV9|TRBJ2-7|TRBD2
CASSPRTSGSEQYF
TGTGCCAGCAGCCCACGGACTAGCGGTAGTGAGCAGTACTTC
>NA|TRBV5-6|TRBJ2-5|NA
CASSAPGPPETQYF
TGTGCCAGCAGCGCGCCGGGTCCACCAGAGACCCAGTACTTC
>few|TRBV4-3|TRBJ1-3|NA
CASSQGAGPGNTIYF
TGCGCCAGCAGCCAAGGAGCAGGCCCTGGAAACACCATATATTTT
>NA|TRBV16|TRBJ2-7|TRBD1
CASSQRTGATYEQYF
TGTGCCAGCAGCCAACGGACAGGGGCGACCTACGAGCAGTACTTC
>NA|TRBV7-3|TRBJ2-1|NA
CASSLGSGRRSYNEQFF
TGTGCCAGCAGCTTGGGATCGGGGAGACGCAGCTACAATGAGCAGTTCTTC
>many|TRBV4-1|TRBJ2-3|TRBD2
CASSPGGLGGTDTQYF
TGCGCCAGCAGCCCGGGAGGGCTAGGAGGGACAGATACGCAGTATTTT
>few|TRBV9|TRBJ2-7|TRBD2
CASSAGGARSYEQYF
TGTGCCAGCAGCGCGGGGGGAGCCAGGTCCTACGAGCAGTACTTC
>NA|TRBV29-1|TRBJ2-3|TRBD2
CSVGGAGKGVTQYF
TGCAGCGTTGGAGGAGCGGGGAAAGGAGTTACGCAGTATTTT
>few|TRBV25-1|TRBJ2-5|NA
CASSESAVGQYQETQYF
TGTGCCAGCAGTGAAAGTGCGGTCGGGCAGTACCAAGAGACCCAGTACTTC
>NA|TRBV19|TRBJ1-1|NA
CASSKGNTEAFF
TGTGCCAGTAGTAAGGGGAACACTGAAGCTTTCTTT
>NA|TRBV20-1|TRBJ2-3|NA
CSARAGDTQYF
TGCAGTGCTAGAGCCGGAGATACGCAGTATTTT
>NA|TRBV27|TRBJ2-4|NA
CASSLSEGAGAKNIQYF
TGTGCCAGCAGTTTATCGGAGGGGGCCGGGGCCAAAAACATTCAGTACTTC
>NA|TRBV18|TRBJ1-5|TRBD1
CASSPAGQSNQPQHF
TGTGCCAGCTCCCCCGCGGGACAGTCCAATCAGCCCCAGCATTTT
>NA|TRBV5-6|TRBJ2-2|NA
CASSFGTLRTGELFF
TGTGCCAGCAGCTTTGGGACCCTTCGTACTGGGGAGCTGTTTTTT
>NA|TRBV29-1|TRBJ2-1|NA
CSVHLFGGLQGNEQFF
TGCAGCGTTCATTTGTTCGGGGGGCTCCAAGGGAATGAGCAGTTCTTC
>NA|TRBV7-9|TRBJ1-5|NA
CASSLGRDQPQHF
TGTGCCAGCAGCTTAGGACGCGATCAGCCCCAGCATTTT
>NA|TRBV4-3|TRBJ2-5|NA
CASSQDVSSFQETQYF
TGCGCCAGCAGCCAAGATGTTAGTTCCTTCCAAGAGACCCAGTACTTC
>NA|TRBV9|TRBJ1-2|NA
CASSVAHGNYGYTF
TGTGCCAGCAGCGTAGCTCATGGAAACTATGGCTACACCTTC
>NA|TRBV7-2|TRBJ1-2|NA
CASSLVGQGGYTF
TGTGCCAGCAGCTTAGTTGGTCAGGGGGGCTACACCTTC
>NA|TRBV4-1|TRBJ1-1|NA
CASGLGPGTEAFF
TGCGCCAGCGGGCTTGGGCCGGGAACTGAAGCTTTCTTT
>NA|TRBV29-1|TRBJ2-1|TRBD1
CSAEWQGARVEQFF
TGCAGCGCTGAGTGGCAGGGGGCGCGGGTTGAGCAGTTCTTC
>NA|TRBV18|TRBJ2-7|NA
CASSPGGYEQYF
TGTGCCAGCTCACCAGGGGGTTACGAGCAGTACTTC
>NA|TRBV7-6|TRBJ2-2|NA
CASSRTNTGELFF
TGTGCCAGCAGTCGAACGAACACCGGGGAGCTGTTTTTT
>NA|TRBV2|TRBJ2-7|TRBD1
CASSEIMGTEYEQYF
TGTGCCAGCAGTGAGATTATGGGGACAGAGTACGAGCAGTACTTC
>NA|TRBV2|TRBJ2-5|NA
CASSQETQYF
TGTGCCAGCAGCCAAGAGACCCAGTACTTC
>once|TRBV27|TRBJ2-1|TRBD2
CASSLYPGTSGGSYNEQFF
TGTGCCAGCAGTTTATACCCCGGGACTAGCGGGGGTTCCTACAATGAGCAGTTCTTC
>NA|TRBV6-5|TRBJ2-7|NA
CASSYSASGTYEQYF
TGTGCCAGCAGTTACTCCGCTTCCGGAACCTACGAGCAGTACTTC